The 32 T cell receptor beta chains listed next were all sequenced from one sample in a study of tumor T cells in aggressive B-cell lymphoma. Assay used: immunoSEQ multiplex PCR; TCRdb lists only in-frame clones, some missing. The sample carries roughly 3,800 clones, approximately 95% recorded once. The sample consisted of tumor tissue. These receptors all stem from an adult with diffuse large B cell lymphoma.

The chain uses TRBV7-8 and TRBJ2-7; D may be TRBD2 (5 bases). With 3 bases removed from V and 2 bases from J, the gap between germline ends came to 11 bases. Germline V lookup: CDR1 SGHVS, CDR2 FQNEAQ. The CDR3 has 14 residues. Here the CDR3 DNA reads TGTGCCAGCAGCTTTCTAGCAGGCCCCTACGAGCAGTACTTC. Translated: CASSFLAGPYEQYF.

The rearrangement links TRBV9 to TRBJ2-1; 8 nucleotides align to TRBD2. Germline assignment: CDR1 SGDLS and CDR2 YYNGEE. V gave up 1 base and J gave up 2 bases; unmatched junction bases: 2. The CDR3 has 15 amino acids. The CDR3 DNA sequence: TGTGCCAGCAGCGTAAGCGGGAGACCCTACAATGAGCAGTTCTTC. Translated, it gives CASSVSGRPYNEQFF.

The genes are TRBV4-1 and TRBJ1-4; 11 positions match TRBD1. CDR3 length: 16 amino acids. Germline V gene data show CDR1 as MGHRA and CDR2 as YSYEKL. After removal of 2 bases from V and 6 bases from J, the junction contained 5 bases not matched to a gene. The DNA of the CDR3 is TGCGCCAGCAGCCAATTCGGGACAGGGGGGGATGAAAAACTGTTTTTT. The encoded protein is CASSQFGTGGDEKLFF.

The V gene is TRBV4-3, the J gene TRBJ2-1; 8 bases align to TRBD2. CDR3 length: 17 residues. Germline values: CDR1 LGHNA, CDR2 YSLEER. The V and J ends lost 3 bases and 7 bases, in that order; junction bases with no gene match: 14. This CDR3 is CASSQDPRSGSGNEQFF. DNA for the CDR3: TGCGCCAGCAGCCAGGACCCCAGGAGCGGGAGTGGGAATGAGCAGTTCTTC.

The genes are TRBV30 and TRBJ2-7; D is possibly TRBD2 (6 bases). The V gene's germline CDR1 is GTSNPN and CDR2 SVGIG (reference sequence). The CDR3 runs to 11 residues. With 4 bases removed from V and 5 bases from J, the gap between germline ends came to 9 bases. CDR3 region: CAWTRRDEQYF. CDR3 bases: TGTGCCTGGACCCGGAGGGACGAGCAGTACTTC.

This chain's CDR3 is CASSQDVGLAGLSTDTQYF. The CDR3 bases are TGTGCCAGCAGCCAAGATGTTGGACTAGCGGGACTTAGCACAGATACGCAGTATTTT. The chain is built from TRBV4-2 and TRBJ2-3, with 12 bases aligning to TRBD2. The CDR3 sequence is 19 residues long. V shed 0 bases, J shed 0 bases, and the junction held 7 bases outside the gene matches. Germline V gene data show CDR1 as LGHNA and CDR2 as YNFKEQ.

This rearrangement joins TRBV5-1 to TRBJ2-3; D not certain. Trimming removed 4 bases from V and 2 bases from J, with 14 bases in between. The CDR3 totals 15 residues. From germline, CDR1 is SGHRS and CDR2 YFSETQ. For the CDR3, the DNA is TGCGCCAGCAGCGCCGTAGAACAGCTCACAGATACGCAGTATTTT. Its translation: CASSAVEQLTDTQYF.

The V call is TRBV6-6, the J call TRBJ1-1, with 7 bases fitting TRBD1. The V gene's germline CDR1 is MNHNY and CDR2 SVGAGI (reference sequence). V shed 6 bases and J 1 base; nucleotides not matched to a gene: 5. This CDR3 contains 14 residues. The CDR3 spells CASRPTGENTEAFF. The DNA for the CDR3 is TGTGCCAGCAGACCCACAGGGGAGAACACTGAAGCTTTCTTT.

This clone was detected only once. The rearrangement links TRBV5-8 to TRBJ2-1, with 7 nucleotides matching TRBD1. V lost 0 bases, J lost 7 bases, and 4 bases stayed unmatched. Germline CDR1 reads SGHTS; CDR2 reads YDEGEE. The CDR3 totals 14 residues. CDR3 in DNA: TGTGCCAGCAGCTTGGGACAGGGAGAGAATGAGCAGTTCTTC. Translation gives CASSLGQGENEQFF.

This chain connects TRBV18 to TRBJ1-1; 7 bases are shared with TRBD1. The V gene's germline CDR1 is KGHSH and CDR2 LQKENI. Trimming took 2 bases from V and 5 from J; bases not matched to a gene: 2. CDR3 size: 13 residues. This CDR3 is CASSPYRGTEAFF. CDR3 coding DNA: TGTGCCAGCTCACCATACAGGGGTACTGAAGCTTTCTTT.

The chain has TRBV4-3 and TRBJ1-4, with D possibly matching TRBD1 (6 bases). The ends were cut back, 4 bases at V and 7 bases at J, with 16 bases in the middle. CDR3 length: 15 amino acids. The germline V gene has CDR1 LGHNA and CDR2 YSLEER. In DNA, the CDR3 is TGCGCCAGCAGCCGAGAACAGGGTCGGCGTGAAAAACTGTTTTTT. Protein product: CASSREQGRREKLFF.

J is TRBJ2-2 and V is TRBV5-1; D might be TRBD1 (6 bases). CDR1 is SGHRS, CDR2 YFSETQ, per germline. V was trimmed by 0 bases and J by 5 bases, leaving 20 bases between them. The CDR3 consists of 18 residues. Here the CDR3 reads CASSLVYQGRVETGELFF. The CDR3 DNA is TGCGCCAGCAGCTTGGTATATCAGGGGCGAGTGGAAACCGGGGAGCTGTTTTTT.

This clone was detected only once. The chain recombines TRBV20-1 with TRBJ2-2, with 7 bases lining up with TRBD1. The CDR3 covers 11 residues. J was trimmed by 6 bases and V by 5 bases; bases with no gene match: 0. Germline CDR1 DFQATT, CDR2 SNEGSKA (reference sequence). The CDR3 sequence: CSAGTAGELFF. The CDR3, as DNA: TGCAGTGCTGGGACAGCCGGGGAGCTGTTTTTT.

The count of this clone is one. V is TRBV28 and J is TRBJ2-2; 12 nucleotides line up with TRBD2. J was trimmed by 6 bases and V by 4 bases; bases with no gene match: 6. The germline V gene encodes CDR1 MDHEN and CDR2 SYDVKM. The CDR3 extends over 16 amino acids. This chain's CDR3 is CASSSPLAGGPGELFF. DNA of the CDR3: TGTGCCAGCAGTTCCCCACTAGCGGGAGGCCCCGGGGAGCTGTTTTTT.

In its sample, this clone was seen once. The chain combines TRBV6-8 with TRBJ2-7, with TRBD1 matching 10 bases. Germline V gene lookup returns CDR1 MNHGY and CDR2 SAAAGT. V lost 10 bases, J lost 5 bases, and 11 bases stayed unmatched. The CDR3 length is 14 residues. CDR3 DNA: TGTGCCAACTCCCCGGGACAGGGGTGGCACGAGCAGTACTTC. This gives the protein CANSPGQGWHEQYF.

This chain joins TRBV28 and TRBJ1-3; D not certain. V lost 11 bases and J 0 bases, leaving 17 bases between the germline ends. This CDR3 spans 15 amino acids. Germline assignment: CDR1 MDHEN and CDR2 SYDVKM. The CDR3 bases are TGTGCCTACCCGCCCGGAGGAAGCTCTGGAAACACCATATATTTT. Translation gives CAYPPGGSSGNTIYF.

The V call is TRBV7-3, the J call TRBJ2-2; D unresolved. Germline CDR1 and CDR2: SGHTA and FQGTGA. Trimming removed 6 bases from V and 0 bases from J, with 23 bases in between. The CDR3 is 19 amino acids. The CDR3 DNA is TGTGCCAGCAGTACGAACAGAGACCAGCCCGACGCGAACACCGGGGAGCTGTTTTTT. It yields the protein CASSTNRDQPDANTGELFF.

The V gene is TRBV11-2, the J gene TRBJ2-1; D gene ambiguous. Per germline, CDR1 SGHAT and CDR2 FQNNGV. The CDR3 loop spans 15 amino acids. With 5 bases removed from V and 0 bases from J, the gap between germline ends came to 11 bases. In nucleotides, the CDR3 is TGTGCCAGCAGCAAAAGCCCGAGCTCCTACAATGAGCAGTTCTTC. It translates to CASSKSPSSYNEQFF.

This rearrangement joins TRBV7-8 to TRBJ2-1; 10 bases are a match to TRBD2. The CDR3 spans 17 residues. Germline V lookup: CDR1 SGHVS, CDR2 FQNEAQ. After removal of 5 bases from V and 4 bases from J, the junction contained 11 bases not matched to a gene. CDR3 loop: CASSPSPAGGIYNEQFF. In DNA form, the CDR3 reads TGTGCCAGCAGCCCCTCCCCAGCGGGAGGGATTTACAATGAGCAGTTCTTC.

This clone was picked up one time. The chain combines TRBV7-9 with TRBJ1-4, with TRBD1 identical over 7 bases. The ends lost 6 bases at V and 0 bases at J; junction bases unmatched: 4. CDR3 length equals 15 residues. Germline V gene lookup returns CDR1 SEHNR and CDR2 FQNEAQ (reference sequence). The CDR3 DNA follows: TGTGCCAGCAGATCTCAGGGGGCAACTAATGAAAAACTGTTTTTT. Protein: CASRSQGATNEKLFF.

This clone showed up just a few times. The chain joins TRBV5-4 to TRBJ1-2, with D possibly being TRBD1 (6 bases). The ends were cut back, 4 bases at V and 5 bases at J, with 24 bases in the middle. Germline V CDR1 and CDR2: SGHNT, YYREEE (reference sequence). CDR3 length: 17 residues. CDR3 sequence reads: CASSVGWGTRLGYGYTF. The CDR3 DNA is TGTGCCAGCAGCGTTGGGTGGGGGACACGACTGGGGTATGGCTACACCTTC.

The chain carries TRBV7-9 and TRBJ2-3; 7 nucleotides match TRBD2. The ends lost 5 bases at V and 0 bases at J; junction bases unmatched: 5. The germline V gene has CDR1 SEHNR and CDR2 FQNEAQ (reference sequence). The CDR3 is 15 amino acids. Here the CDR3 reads CASSPGLSSTDTQYF. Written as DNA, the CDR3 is TGTGCCAGCAGCCCGGGACTATCTAGCACAGATACGCAGTATTTT.

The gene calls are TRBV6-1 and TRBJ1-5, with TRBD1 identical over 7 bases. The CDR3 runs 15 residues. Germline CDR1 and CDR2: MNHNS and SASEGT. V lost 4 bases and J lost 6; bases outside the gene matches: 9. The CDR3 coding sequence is TGTGCCAGCAGTGGGCAAAGGGGGCAGGGTCAGCCCCAGCATTTT. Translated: CASSGQRGQGQPQHF.

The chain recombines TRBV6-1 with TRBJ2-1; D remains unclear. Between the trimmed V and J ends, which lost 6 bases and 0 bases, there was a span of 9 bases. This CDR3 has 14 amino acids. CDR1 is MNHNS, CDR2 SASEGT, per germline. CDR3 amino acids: CASSYSSSYNEQFF. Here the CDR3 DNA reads TGTGCCAGCAGCTACAGTAGCTCCTACAATGAGCAGTTCTTC.

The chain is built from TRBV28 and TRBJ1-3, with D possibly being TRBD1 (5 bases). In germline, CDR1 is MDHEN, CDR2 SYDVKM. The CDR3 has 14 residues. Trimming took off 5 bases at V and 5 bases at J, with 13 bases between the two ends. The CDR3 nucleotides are TGTGCCAGCAGTCCTTCCAGGGTCCGAAACACCATATATTTT. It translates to CASSPSRVRNTIYF. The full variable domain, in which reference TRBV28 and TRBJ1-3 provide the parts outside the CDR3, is DVKVTQSSRYLVKRTGEKVFLECVQDMDHENMFWYRQDPGLGLRLIYFSYDVKMKEKGDIPEGYSVSREKKERFSLILESASTNQTSMYLCASSPSRVRNTIYFGEGSWLTVV.

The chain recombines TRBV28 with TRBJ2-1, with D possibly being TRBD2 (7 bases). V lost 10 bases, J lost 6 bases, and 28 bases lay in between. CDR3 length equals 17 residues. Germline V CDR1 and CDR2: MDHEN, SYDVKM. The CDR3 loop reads CATKGVAGLRSGNEQFF. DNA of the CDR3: TGTGCCACTAAGGGGGTAGCGGGCCTCCGTTCGGGCAATGAGCAGTTCTTC.

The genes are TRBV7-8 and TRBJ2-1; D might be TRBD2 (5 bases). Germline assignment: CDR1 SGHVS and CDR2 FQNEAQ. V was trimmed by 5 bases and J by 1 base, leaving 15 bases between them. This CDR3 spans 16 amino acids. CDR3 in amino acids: CASSPQSSFSYNEQFF. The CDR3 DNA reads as TGTGCCAGCAGCCCCCAATCTAGCTTTTCCTACAATGAGCAGTTCTTC.

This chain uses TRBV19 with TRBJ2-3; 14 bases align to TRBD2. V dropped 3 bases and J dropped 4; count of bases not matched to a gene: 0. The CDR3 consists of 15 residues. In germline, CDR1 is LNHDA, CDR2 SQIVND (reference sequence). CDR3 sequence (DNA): TGTGCCAGTAGTATGGGACTAGCGGGAGCAGATACGCAGTATTTT. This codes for CASSMGLAGADTQYF.

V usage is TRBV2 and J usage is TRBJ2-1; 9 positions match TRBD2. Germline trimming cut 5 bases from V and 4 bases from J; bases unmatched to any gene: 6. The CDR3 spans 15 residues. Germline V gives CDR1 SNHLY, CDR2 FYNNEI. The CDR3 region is CASSMGTSRYNEQFF. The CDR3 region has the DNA TGTGCCAGCAGTATGGGGACTAGCCGATACAATGAGCAGTTCTTC.

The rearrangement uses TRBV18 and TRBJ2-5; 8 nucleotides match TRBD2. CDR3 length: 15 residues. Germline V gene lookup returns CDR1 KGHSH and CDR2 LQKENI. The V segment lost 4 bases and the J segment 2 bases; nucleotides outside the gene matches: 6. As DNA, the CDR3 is TGTGCCAGCTCACAGACACTAGCGGAACAAGAGACCCAGTACTTC. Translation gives CASSQTLAEQETQYF. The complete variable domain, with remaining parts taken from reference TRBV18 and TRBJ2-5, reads NAGVMQNPRHLVRRRGQEARLRCSPMKGHSHVYWYRQLPEEGLKFMVYLQKENIIDESGMPKERFSAEFPKEGPSILRIQQVVRGDSAAYFCASSQTLAEQETQYFGPGTRLLVL.

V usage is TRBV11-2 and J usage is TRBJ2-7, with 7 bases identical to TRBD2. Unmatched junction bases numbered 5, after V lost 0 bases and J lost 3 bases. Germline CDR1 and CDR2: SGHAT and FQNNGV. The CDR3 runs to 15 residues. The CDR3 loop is CASSLDWTGGYEQYF. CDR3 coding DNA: TGTGCCAGCAGCTTAGATTGGACGGGAGGCTACGAGCAGTACTTC.

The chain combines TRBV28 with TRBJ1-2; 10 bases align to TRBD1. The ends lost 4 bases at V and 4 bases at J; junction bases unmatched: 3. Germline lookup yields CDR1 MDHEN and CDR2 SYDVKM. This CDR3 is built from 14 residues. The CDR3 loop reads CASSWGQGSYGYTF. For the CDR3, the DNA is TGTGCCAGCAGTTGGGGACAGGGGTCCTATGGCTACACCTTC.